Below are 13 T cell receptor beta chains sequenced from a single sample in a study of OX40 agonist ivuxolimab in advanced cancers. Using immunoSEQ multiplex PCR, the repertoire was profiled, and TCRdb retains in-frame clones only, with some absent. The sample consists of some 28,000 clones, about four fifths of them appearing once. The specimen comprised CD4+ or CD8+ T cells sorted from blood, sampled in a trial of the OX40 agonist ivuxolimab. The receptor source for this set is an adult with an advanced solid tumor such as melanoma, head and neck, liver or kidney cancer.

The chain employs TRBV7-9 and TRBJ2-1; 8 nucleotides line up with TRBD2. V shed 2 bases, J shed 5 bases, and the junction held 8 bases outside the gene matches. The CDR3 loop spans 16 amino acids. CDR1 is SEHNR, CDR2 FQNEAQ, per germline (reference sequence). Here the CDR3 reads CASSLRAGGINNEQFF. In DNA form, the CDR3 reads TGTGCCAGCAGCTTAAGGGCGGGGGGAATCAACAATGAGCAGTTCTTC.

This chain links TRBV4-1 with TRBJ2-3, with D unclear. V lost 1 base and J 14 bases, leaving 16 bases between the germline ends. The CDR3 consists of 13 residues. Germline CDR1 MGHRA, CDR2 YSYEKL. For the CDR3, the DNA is TGCGCCAGCAGCCAAGCCCGATTGATGGAACGGTATTTT. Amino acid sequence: CASSQARLMERYF.

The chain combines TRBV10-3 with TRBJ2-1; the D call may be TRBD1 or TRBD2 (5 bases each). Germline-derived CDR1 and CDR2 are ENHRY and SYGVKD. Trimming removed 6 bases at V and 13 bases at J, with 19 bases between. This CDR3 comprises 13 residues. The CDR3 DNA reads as TGTGCCATCAGGATTGTGGCTCCCGGGACCCAGTTCTTC. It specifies CAIRIVAPGTQFF.

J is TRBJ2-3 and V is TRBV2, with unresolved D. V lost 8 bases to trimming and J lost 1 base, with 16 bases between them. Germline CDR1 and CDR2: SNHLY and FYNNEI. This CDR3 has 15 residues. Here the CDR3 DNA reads TGTGCCAGCCAGCGCGGAGCTCGGGGCACAGATACGCAGTATTTT. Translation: CASQRGARGTDTQYF.

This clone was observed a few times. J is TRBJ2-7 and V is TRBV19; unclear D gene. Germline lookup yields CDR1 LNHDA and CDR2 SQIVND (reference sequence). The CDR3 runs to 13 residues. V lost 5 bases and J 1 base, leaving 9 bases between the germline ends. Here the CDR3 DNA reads TGTGCCAGTAGTCTACGTCAATCCTACGAGCAGTACTTC. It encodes CASSLRQSYEQYF. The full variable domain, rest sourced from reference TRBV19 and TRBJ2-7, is DGGITQSPKYLFRKEGQNVTLSCEQNLNHDAMYWYRQDPGQGLRLIYYSQIVNDFQKGDIAEGYSVSREKKESFPLTVTSAQKNPTAFYLCASSLRQSYEQYFGPGTRLTVT.

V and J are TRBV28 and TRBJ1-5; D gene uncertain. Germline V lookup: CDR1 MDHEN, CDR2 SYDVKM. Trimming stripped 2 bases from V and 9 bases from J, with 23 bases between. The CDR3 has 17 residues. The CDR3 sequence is CASSLPPRIRSSTPQHF. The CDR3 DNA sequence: TGTGCCAGCAGTTTACCCCCAAGAATACGGTCCTCTACGCCCCAGCATTTT.

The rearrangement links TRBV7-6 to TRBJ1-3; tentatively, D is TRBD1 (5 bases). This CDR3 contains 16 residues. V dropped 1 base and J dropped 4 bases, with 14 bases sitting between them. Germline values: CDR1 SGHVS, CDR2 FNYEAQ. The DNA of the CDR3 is TGTGCCAGCAGCTTAGGACTCGTTGGACAAGGAAACACCATATATTTT. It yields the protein CASSLGLVGQGNTIYF.

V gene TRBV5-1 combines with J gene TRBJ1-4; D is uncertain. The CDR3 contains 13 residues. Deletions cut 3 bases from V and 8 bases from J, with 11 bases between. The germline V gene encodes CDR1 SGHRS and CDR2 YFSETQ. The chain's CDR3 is CASSSPAKEKLFF. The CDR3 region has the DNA TGCGCCAGCAGCTCCCCAGCGAAGGAAAAACTGTTTTTT.

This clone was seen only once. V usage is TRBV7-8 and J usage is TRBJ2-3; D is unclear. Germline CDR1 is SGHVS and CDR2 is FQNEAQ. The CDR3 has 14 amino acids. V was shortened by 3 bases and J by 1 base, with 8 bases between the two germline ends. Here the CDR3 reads CASSFYSGTDTQYF. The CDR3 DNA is TGTGCCAGCAGCTTTTATTCGGGCACAGATACGCAGTATTTT.

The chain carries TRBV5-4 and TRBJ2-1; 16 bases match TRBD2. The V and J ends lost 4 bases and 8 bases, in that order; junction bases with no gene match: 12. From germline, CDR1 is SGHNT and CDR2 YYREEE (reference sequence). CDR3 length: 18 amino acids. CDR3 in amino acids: CASSPPGLAGGRNHEQFF. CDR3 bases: TGTGCCAGCAGCCCTCCGGGACTAGCGGGGGGGCGGAACCATGAGCAGTTCTTC. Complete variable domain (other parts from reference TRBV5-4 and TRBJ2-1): ETGVTQSPTHLIKTRGQQVTLRCSSQSGHNTVSWYQQALGQGPQFIFQYYREEENGRGNFPPRFSGLQFPNYSSELNVNALELDDSALYLCASSPPGLAGGRNHEQFFGPGTRLTVL.

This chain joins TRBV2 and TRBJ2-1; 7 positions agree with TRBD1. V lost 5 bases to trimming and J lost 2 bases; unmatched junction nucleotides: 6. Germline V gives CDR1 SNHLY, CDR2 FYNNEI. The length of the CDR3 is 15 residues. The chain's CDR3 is CASSSLGTAYNEQFF. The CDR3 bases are TGTGCCAGCAGTAGCCTCGGGACAGCCTACAATGAGCAGTTCTTC.

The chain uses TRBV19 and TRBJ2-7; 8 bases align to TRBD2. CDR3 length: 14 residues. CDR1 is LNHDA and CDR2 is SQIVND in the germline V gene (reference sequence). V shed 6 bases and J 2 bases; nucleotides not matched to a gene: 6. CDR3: CASRGAGATYEQYF. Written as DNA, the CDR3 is TGTGCCAGTAGGGGAGCGGGGGCCACCTACGAGCAGTACTTC.

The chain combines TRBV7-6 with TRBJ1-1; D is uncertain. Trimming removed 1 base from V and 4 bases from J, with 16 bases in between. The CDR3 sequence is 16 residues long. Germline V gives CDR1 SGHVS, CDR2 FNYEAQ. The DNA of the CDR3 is TGTGCCAGCAGCTTAGAACCCAATCTCGGAGGCACTGAAGCTTTCTTT. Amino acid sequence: CASSLEPNLGGTEAFF.